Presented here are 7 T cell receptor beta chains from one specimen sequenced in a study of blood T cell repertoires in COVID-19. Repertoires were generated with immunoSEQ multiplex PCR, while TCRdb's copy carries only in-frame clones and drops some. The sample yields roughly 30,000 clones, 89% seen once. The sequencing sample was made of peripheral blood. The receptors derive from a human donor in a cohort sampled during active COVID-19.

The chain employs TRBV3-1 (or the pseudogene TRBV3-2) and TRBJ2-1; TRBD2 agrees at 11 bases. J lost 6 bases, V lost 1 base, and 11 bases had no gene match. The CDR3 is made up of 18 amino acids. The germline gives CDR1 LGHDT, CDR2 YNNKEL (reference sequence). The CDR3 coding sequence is TGTGCCAGCAGCCAAGGCGGGGCTAGCGGGGGGTTATCCAATGAGCAGTTCTTC. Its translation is CASSQGGASGGLSNEQFF.

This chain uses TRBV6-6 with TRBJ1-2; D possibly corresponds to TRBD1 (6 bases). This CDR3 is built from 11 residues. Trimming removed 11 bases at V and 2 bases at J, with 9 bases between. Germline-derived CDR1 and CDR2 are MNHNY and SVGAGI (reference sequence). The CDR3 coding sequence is TGTGCCGGAGGACAGAACTATGGCTACACCTTC. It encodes CAGGQNYGYTF.

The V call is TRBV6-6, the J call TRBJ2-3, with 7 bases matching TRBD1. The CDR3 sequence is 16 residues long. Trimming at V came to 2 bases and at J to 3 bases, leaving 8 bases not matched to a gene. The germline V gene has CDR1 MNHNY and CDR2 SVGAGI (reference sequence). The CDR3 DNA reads TGTGCCAGCAGTTACCACGCAAGGGGGCTTACAGATACGCAGTATTTT. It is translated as CASSYHARGLTDTQYF.

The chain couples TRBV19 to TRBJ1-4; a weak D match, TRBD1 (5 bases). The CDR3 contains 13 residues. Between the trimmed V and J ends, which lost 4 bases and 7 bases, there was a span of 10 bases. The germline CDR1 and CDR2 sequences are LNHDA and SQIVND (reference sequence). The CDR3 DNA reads TGTGCCAGTAGTAGGGGGGGTAGTGAAAAACTGTTTTTT. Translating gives CASSRGGSEKLFF. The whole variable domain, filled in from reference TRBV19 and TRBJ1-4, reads DGGITQSPKYLFRKEGQNVTLSCEQNLNHDAMYWYRQDPGQGLRLIYYSQIVNDFQKGDIAEGYSVSREKKESFPLTVTSAQKNPTAFYLCASSRGGSEKLFFGSGTQLSVL.

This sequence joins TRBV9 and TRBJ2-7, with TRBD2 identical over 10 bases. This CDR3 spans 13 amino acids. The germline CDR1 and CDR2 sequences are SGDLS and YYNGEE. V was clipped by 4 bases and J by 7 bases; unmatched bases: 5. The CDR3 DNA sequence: TGTGCCAGCAGCCTAGCGGGGGTCGGGGAGCAGTACTTC. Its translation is CASSLAGVGEQYF.

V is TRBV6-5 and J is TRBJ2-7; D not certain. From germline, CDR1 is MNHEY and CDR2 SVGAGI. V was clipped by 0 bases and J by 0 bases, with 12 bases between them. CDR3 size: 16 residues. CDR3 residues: CASSYSIMASSYEQYF. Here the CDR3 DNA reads TGTGCCAGCAGTTACTCGATCATGGCTAGCTCCTACGAGCAGTACTTC.

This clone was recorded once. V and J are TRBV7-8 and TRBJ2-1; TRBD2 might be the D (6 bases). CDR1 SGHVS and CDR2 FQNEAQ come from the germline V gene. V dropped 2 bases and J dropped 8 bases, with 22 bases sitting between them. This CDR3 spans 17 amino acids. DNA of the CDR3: TGTGCCAGCAGCTTAATGGAGGGAATAGAAGTGGGCGATGAGCAGTTCTTC. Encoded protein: CASSLMEGIEVGDEQFF.